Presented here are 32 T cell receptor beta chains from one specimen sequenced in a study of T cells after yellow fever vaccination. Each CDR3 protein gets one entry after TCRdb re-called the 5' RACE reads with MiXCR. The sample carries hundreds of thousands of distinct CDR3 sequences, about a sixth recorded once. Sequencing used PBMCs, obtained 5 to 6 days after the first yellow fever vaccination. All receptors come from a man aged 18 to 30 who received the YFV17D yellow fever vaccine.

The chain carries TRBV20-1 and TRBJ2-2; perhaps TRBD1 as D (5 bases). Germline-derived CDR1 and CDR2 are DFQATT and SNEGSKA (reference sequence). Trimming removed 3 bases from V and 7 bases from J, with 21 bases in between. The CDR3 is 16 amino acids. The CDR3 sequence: CSASKWPGRAIGELFF. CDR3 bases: TGCAGTGCTAGCAAGTGGCCGGGCAGGGCTATCGGGGAGCTGTTTTTT.

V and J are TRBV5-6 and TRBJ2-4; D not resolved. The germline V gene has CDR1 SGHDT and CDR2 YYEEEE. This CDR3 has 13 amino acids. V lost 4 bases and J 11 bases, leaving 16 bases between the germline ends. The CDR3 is CASSAAGVYLQYF. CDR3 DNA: TGTGCCAGCAGCGCGGCTGGGGTTTACCTTCAGTACTTC.

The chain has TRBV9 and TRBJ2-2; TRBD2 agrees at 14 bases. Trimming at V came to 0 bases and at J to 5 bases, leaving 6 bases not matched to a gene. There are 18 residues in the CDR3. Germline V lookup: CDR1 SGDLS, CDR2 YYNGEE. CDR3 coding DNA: TGTGCCAGCAGCGTAGCTGGGACTAGCGGGGGTATGACCGGGGAGCTGTTTTTT. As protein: CASSVAGTSGGMTGELFF.

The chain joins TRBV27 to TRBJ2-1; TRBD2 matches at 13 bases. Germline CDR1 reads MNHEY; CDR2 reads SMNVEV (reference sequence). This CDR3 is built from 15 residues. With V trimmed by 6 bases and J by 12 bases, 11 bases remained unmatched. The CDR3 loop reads CASSPGTSGDKWQFF. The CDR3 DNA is TGTGCCAGCAGCCCAGGGACTAGCGGGGATAAGTGGCAGTTCTTC.

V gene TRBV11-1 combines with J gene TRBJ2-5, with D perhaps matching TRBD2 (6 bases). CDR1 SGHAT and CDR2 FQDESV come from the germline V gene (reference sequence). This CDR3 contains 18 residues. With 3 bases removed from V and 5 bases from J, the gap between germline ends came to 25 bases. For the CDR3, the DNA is TGTGCCAGCAGCTTCCCGACACGGAGGGATCATGTCGAGGAGACCCAGTACTTC. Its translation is CASSFPTRRDHVEETQYF.

CDR3 amino acids: CSVAVSSGNTIYF. The CDR3 DNA follows: TGCAGCGTTGCTGTTTCCTCTGGAAACACCATATATTTT. The chain employs TRBV29-1 and TRBJ1-3; D is undetermined. The V gene's germline CDR1 is SQVTM and CDR2 ANQGSEA. The germline V and J ends were trimmed by 4 bases and 0 bases, with 7 bases remaining between them. This CDR3 is 13 amino acids long.

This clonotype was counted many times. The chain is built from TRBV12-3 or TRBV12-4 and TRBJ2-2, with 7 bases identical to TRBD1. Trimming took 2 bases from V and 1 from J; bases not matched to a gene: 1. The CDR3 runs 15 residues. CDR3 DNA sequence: TGTGCCAGCAGTTTACGGACAGGGAACACCGGGGAGCTGTTTTTT. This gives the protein CASSLRTGNTGELFF.

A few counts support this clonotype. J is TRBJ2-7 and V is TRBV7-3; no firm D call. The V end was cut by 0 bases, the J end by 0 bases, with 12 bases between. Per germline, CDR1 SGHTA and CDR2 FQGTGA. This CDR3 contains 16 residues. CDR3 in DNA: TGTGCCAGCAGCTTAACTCCGTCGGCCCTCTCCTACGAGCAGTACTTC. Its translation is CASSLTPSALSYEQYF.

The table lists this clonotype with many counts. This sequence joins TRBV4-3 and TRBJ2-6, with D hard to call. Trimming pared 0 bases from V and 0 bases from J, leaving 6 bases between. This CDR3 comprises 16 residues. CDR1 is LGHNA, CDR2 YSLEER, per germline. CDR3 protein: CASSQDLSSGANVLTF. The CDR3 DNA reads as TGCGCCAGCAGCCAAGATCTTAGCTCTGGGGCCAACGTCCTGACTTTC.

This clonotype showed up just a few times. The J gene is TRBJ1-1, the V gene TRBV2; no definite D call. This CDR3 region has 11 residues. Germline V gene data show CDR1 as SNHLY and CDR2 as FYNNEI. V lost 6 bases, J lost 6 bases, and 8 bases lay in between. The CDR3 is CASRGSPEAFF. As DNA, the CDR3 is TGTGCCAGCAGGGGTTCGCCTGAAGCTTTCTTT.

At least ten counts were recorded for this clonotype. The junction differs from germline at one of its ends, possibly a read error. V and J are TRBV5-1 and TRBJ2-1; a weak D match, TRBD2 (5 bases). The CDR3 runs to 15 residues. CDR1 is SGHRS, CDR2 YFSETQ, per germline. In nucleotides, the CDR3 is TGTGCCAGCAGCTTGGAGGTAAGCTCCTACAATGAGCAGTTCTTC. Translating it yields CASSLEVSSYNEQFF.

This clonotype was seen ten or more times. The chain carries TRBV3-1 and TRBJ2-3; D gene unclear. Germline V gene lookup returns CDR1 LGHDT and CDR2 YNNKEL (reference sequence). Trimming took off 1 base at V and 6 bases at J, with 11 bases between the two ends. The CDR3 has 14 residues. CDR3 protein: CASSQAPPPDTQYF. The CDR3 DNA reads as TGTGCCAGCAGCCAAGCACCCCCCCCGGATACGCAGTATTTT.

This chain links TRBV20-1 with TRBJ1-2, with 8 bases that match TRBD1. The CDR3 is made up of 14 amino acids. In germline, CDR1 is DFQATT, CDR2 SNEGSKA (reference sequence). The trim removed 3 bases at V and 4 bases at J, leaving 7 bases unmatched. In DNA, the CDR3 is TGCAGTGCTAGTCAGGGGGCAGGGGGCTATGGCTACACCTTC. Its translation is CSASQGAGGYGYTF.

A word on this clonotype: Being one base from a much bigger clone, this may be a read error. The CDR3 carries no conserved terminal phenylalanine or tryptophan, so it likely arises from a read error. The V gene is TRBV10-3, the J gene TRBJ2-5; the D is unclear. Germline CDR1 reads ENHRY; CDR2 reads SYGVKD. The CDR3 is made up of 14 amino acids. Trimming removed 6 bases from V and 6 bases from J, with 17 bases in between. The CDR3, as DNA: TGTGCCATCAGCAGAGATATAGGAACTCAGACCCAGTACTCC. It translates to CAISRDIGTQTQYS.

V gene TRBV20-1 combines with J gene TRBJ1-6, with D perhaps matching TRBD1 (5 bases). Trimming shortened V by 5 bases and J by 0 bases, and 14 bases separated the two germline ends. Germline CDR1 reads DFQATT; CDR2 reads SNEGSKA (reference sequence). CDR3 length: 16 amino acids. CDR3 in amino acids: CSAHQRQSSYNSPLHF. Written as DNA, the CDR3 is TGCAGTGCTCATCAGAGACAGAGCTCCTATAATTCACCCCTCCACTTT.

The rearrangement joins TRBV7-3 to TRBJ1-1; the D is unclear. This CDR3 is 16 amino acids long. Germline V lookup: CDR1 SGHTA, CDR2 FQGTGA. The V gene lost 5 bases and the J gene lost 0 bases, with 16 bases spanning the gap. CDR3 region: CASSPRGRTLNTEAFF. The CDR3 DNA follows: TGTGCCAGCAGCCCCCGGGGAAGGACCCTGAACACTGAAGCTTTCTTT.

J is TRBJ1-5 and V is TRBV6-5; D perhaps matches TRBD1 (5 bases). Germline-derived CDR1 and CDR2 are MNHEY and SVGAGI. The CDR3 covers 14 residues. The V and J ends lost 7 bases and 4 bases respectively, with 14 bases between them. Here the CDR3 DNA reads TGTGCCAGCAACCATGGGGCAGGGAATCAGCCCCAGCATTTT. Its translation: CASNHGAGNQPQHF.

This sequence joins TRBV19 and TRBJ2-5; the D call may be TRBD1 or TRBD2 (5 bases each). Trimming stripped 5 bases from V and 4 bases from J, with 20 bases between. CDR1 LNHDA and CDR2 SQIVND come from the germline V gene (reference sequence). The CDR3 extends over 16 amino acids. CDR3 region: CASSFSPGRGLETQYF. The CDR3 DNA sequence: TGTGCCAGTAGTTTTTCCCCGGGACGGGGATTAGAGACCCAGTACTTC.

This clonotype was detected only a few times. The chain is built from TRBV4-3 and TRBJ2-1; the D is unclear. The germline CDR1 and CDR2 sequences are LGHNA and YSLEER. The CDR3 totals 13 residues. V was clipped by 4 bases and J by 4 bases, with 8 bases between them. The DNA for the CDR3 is TGCGCCAGCAGCCGAATTCCATACAATGAGCAGTTCTTC. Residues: CASSRIPYNEQFF.

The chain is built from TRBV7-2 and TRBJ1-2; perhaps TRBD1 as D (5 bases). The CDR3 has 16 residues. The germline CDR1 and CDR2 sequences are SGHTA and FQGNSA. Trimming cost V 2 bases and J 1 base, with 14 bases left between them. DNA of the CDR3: TGTGCCAGCAGCTTACATGACAGCGTACTTAACTATGGCTACACCTTC. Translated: CASSLHDSVLNYGYTF. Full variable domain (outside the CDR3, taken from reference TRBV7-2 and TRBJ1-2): GAGVSQSPSNKVTEKGKDVELRCDPISGHTALYWYRQSLGQGLEFLIYFQGNSAPDKSGLPSDRFSAERTGGSVSTLTIQRTQQEDSAVYLCASSLHDSVLNYGYTFGSGTRLTVV.

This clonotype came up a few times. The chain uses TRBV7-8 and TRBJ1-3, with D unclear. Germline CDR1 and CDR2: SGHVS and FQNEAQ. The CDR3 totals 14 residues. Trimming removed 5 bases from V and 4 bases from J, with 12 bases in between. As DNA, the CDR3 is TGTGCCAGCAGCCGGGGAACTGGCGGAAACACCATATATTTT. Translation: CASSRGTGGNTIYF.

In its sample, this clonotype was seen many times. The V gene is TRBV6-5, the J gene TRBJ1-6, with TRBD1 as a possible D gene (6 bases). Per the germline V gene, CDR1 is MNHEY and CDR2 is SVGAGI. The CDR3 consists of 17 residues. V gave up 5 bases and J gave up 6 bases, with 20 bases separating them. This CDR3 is CASSTDRQATFNSPLHF. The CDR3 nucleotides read TGTGCCAGCAGTACCGATCGACAGGCTACTTTTAATTCACCCCTCCACTTT.

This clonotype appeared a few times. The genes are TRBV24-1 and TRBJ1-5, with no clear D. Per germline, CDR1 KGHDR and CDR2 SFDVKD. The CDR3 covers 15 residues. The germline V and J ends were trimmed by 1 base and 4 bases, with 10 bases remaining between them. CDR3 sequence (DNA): TGTGCCACCAGTGATTTCCCAGGACGGAATCAGCCCCAGCATTTT. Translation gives CATSDFPGRNQPQHF.

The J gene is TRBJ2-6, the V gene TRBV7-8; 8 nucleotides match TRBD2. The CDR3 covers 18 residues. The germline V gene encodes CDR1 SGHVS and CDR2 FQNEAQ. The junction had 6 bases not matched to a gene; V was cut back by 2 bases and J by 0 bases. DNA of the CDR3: TGTGCCAGCAGCTTATTGCCCGGGGGGGTCTCTGGGGCCAACGTCCTGACTTTC. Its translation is CASSLLPGGVSGANVLTF.

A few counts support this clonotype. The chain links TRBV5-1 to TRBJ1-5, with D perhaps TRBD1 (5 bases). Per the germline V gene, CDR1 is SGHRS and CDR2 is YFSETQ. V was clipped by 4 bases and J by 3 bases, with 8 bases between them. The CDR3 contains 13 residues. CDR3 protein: CASSPDNNQPQHF. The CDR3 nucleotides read TGCGCCAGCAGCCCGGACAACAATCAGCCCCAGCATTTT.

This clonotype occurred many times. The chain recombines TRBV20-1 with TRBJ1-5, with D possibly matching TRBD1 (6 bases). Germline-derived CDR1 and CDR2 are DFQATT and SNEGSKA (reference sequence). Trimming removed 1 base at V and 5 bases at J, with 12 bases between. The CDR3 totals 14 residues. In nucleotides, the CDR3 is TGCAGTGCTAGAGGGGTAGGGGGGTATCAGCCCCAGCATTTT. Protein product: CSARGVGGYQPQHF.

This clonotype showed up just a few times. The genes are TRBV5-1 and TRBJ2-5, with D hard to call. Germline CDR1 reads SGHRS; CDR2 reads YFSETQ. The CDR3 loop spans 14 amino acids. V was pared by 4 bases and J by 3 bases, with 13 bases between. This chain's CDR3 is CASSPGRTEETQYF. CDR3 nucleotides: TGCGCCAGCAGCCCCGGACGGACCGAAGAGACCCAGTACTTC.

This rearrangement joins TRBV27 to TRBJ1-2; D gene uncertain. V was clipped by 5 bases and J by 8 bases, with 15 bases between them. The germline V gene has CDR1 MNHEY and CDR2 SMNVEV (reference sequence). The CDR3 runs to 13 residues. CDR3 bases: TGTGCCAGCAGTCCGCCTGACCAAACAGGCTACACCTTC. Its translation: CASSPPDQTGYTF.

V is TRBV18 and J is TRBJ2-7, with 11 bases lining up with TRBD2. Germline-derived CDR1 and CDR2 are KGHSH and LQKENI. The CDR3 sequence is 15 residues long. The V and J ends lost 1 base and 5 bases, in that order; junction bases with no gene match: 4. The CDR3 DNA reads TGTGCCAGCTCACCACTAGCGGGGGGGCTCGACGAGCAGTACTTC. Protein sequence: CASSPLAGGLDEQYF.

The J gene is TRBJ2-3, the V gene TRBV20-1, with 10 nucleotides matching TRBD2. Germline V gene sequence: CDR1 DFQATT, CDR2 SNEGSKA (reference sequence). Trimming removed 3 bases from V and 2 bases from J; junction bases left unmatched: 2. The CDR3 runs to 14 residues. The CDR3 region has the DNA TGCAGTGCTAGGCTAGCGGGGGTCACAGATACGCAGTATTTT. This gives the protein CSARLAGVTDTQYF.

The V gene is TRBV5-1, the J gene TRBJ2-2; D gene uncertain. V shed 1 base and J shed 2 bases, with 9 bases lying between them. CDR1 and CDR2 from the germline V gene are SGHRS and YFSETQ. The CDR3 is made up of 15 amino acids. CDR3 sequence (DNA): TGCGCCAGCAGCTTGATTTTCTACAACACCGGGGAGCTGTTTTTT. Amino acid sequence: CASSLIFYNTGELFF. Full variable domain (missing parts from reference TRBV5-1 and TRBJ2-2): KAGVTQTPRYLIKTRGQQVTLSCSPISGHRSVSWYQQTPGQGLQFLFEYFSETQRNKGNFPGRFSGRQFSNSRSEMNVSTLELGDSALYLCASSLIFYNTGELFFGEGSRLTVL.

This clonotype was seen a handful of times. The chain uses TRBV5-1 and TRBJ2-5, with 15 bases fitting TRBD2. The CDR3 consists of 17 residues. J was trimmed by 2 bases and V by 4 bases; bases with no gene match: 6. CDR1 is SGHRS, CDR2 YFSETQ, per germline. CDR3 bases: TGCGCCAGCAGCCCGGGACTAGCGGGGGGCATACAAGAGACCCAGTACTTC. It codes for CASSPGLAGGIQETQYF.